Presented here are 13 T cell receptor beta chains from one specimen sequenced in a study of control samples from healthy donors and cancer patients. TCRdb keeps only in-frame clones here, not all; method: immunoSEQ multiplex PCR. This sample has 50,000 or so clones, with about 86% found just once. Material for sequencing was PBMCs. All receptors come from a woman aged 45-65 years with lung cancer.

This clone was counted once. The V and J genes are TRBV24-1 and TRBJ2-2; 7 bases are a match to TRBD1. V dropped 3 bases and J dropped 4; count of bases not matched to a gene: 4. The CDR3 covers 15 residues. Germline loops: CDR1 KGHDR, CDR2 SFDVKD. CDR3 sequence reads: CATSDNDRATGELFF. CDR3 coding DNA: TGTGCCACCAGTGATAACGACAGGGCCACCGGGGAGCTGTTTTTT.

This chain's CDR3 is CASSSFADRGLSEQYF. The DNA of the CDR3 is TGTGCCAGCAGTTCCTTCGCGGACAGGGGTTTAAGCGAGCAGTACTTC. This chain connects TRBV6-2 or TRBV6-3 to TRBJ2-7; TRBD1 aligns across 9 bases. The CDR3 consists of 16 residues. Losses at the gene ends were 4 bases for V and 6 bases for J; bases not matched to a gene: 13. The germline CDR1 and CDR2 sequences are MNHEY and SVGEGT.

The rearrangement links TRBV10-2 to TRBJ2-2; D remains unclear. Germline loops: CDR1 WSHSY, CDR2 SAAADI. The V and J ends lost 4 bases and 0 bases respectively, with 12 bases between them. The CDR3 length is 16 residues. Here the CDR3 DNA reads TGCGCCAGCAGTGGACTTGCAGTCGCGAACACCGGGGAGCTGTTTTTT. Translating it yields CASSGLAVANTGELFF.

The V gene is TRBV4-1, the J gene TRBJ1-6, with TRBD1 matching over 7 bases. The CDR3 runs to 16 residues. CDR1 and CDR2 (germline): MGHRA, YSYEKL. Germline trimming cut 2 bases from V and 10 bases from J; bases unmatched to any gene: 11. CDR3 sequence reads: CASSQSQDRLISPLHF. The CDR3 DNA follows: TGCGCCAGCAGCCAATCACAGGACAGGTTGATATCACCCCTCCACTTT.

A remark on this clone: An end of the junction differs from the germline gene, which may be a read error. V usage is TRBV2 and J usage is TRBJ1-2; a possible D gene is TRBD1 (5 bases). The CDR3 runs 15 residues. Germline V lookup: CDR1 SNHLY, CDR2 FYNNEI. The CDR3, as DNA: TGTGCCAGCAGGGAAGCCGGGACGGGCTCCTATGGCTACACCTTC. The encoded protein is CASREAGTGSYGYTF.

This clone was found a few times. The chain uses TRBV5-4 and TRBJ2-7; D is unresolved. V gave up 0 bases and J gave up 3 bases, with 13 bases separating them. There are 15 residues in the CDR3. CDR1 is SGHNT, CDR2 YYREEE, per germline (reference sequence). The CDR3 protein is CASSLGGDAFYEQYF. The CDR3 nucleotides are TGTGCCAGCAGCTTGGGCGGCGACGCTTTCTACGAGCAGTACTTC.

The V call is TRBV24-1, the J call TRBJ1-1, with unresolved D. Trimming removed 4 bases at V and 10 bases at J, with 21 bases between. Germline CDR1 reads KGHDR; CDR2 reads SFDVKD. The CDR3 is 15 amino acids. The CDR3 nucleotides are TGTGCCACCAGTGACAGGACTGATCGGAGTTACGGAGCTTTCTTT. It yields the protein CATSDRTDRSYGAFF.

This clone is judged medium-sized. This chain uses TRBV29-1 with TRBJ1-1; no reliable D call. This CDR3 is 10 amino acids long. In germline, CDR1 is SQVTM, CDR2 ANQGSEA. The CDR3 DNA follows: TGCACCGTGACGGACACTGAAGCTTTCTTT. Its protein product is CTVTDTEAFF.

This chain joins TRBV6-2 or TRBV6-3 and TRBJ1-1, with a tentative D call TRBD1 (5 bases). The CDR3 has 14 residues. Trimming left V 2 bases short and J 1 base short, with 8 bases between. CDR1 is MNHEY and CDR2 is SVGEGT in the germline V gene. CDR3 residues: CASSYQGENTEAFF. CDR3 nucleotides: TGTGCCAGCAGTTACCAGGGAGAGAACACTGAAGCTTTCTTT.

CDR3 in DNA: TGTGCCAGCAGCCAAGCGGCTGGGGCGGGTGAAAAACTGTTTTTT. Its translation: CASSQAAGAGEKLFF. V gene TRBV14 combines with J gene TRBJ1-4; D possibly corresponds to TRBD1 (5 bases). The CDR3 has 15 residues. Trimming left V 1 base short and J 7 bases short, with 13 bases between. CDR1 SGHDN and CDR2 FVKESK come from the germline V gene.

The V call is TRBV11-2, the J call TRBJ1-4; D is unresolved. Trimming stripped 2 bases from V and 7 bases from J, with 5 bases between. This CDR3 has 12 residues. CDR1 and CDR2 from the germline V gene are SGHAT and FQNNGV. The CDR3 here is CASSLIGEKLFF. The CDR3, as DNA: TGTGCCAGCAGCTTAATCGGTGAAAAACTGTTTTTT.

The rearrangement links TRBV4-3 to TRBJ1-2; no clear D gene. Germline V lookup: CDR1 LGHNA, CDR2 YSLEER. V lost 1 base and J 1 base, leaving 7 bases between the germline ends. The CDR3 totals 14 residues. CDR3 sequence reads: CASSQGLGNYGYTF. The CDR3 coding sequence is TGCGCCAGCAGCCAAGGATTGGGTAACTATGGCTACACCTTC.

This clone came up once. The V gene is TRBV15, the J gene TRBJ1-2; no firm D call. V lost 2 bases and J 1 base, leaving 14 bases between the germline ends. The germline V gene encodes CDR1 LNHNV and CDR2 YYDKDF (reference sequence). The CDR3 loop spans 16 amino acids. The CDR3 DNA reads as TGTGCCACCAGCAGAAGCAAAACGGCTTTTAACTATGGCTACACCTTC. Translated: CATSRSKTAFNYGYTF.